The 15 T cell receptor beta chains below come from one sample, sequenced in a study of cytomegalovirus exposure and HLA in healthy donors. PCR used 60 Vbeta primers and 13 Jbeta primers. Generated by immunoSEQ multiplex PCR, the TCRdb table keeps only in-frame clones and is missing some. The sample includes under 200,000 clones, over 75% of them seen just once. The sample taken for sequencing was PBMCs. The receptors derive from a woman in her twenties or thirties in good health and CMV-seronegative.

Only one count was recorded for this clone. The rearrangement joins TRBV30 to TRBJ1-1; a weak D match, TRBD1 (5 bases). Germline CDR1 reads GTSNPN; CDR2 reads SVGIG (reference sequence). V lost 0 bases, J lost 6 bases, and 14 bases lay in between. The CDR3 totals 14 residues. The CDR3 nucleotides read TGTGCCTGGAGTGTACGGGGCCGGGGGGCTGAAGCTTTCTTT. Translation: CAWSVRGRGAEAFF.

The gene calls are TRBV28 and TRBJ1-2; a weak D match, TRBD1 (5 bases). The germline gives CDR1 MDHEN, CDR2 SYDVKM. CDR3 length equals 10 residues. V lost 5 bases and J lost 7, with 5 bases in between. DNA for the CDR3: TGTGCCAGCAGTAGGGGTGGCTACACCTTC. Encoded protein: CASSRGGYTF.

This chain links TRBV4-1 with TRBJ1-1; no definite D call. V was trimmed by 1 base and J by 1 base, leaving 7 bases between them. Germline V gives CDR1 MGHRA, CDR2 YSYEKL. The CDR3 loop spans 14 amino acids. CDR3 sequence: CASSQGEANTEAFF. DNA for the CDR3: TGCGCCAGCAGCCAAGGCGAAGCGAACACTGAAGCTTTCTTT.

The chain combines TRBV27 with TRBJ2-3, with TRBD2 matching over 8 bases. Per the germline V gene, CDR1 is MNHEY and CDR2 is SMNVEV (reference sequence). Unmatched junction bases numbered 6, after V lost 2 bases and J lost 5 bases. The CDR3 is 15 residues long. CDR3 sequence reads: CASSLRGGKGDTQYF. DNA for the CDR3: TGTGCCAGCAGTTTACGCGGGGGGAAGGGAGATACGCAGTATTTT.

This chain's CDR3 is CSVEKGIATEAFF. CDR3 nucleotides: TGCAGCGTTGAAAAGGGGATAGCCACTGAAGCTTTCTTT. The V gene is TRBV29-1, the J gene TRBJ1-1, with D perhaps matching TRBD1 (5 bases). The ends were cut back, 2 bases at V and 4 bases at J, with 11 bases in the middle. CDR3 size: 13 residues. The germline V gene encodes CDR1 SQVTM and CDR2 ANQGSEA.

A single count supports this clone. V and J are TRBV5-8 and TRBJ1-4, with TRBD1 identical over 8 bases. Unmatched junction bases numbered 9, after V lost 4 bases and J lost 7 bases. The CDR3 is 15 residues long. The germline V gene encodes CDR1 SGHTS and CDR2 YDEGEE. In DNA form, the CDR3 reads TGTGCCAGCAGCCGGACAGGGACAGGAACTGAAAAACTGTTTTTT. It specifies CASSRTGTGTEKLFF.

The chain recombines TRBV27 with TRBJ1-2, with 10 bases lining up with TRBD1. V dropped 6 bases and J dropped 7; count of bases not matched to a gene: 8. In germline, CDR1 is MNHEY, CDR2 SMNVEV (reference sequence). CDR3 length equals 14 residues. CDR3 coding DNA: TGTGCCAGCAGACAGACAGGGGGCTTTACTGGCTACACCTTC. Translation: CASRQTGGFTGYTF.

V usage is TRBV18 and J usage is TRBJ1-1; no definite D call. Germline V lookup: CDR1 KGHSH, CDR2 LQKENI. V shed 2 bases and J shed 11 bases, with 24 bases lying between them. CDR3 length equals 16 residues. CDR3 coding DNA: TGTGCCAGCTCACCAACGATTAGCGGCGGAGGCGCGAGGGCTTTCTTT. This gives the protein CASSPTISGGGARAFF.

This clone was observed a few times. The gene calls are TRBV11-2 and TRBJ1-2; D is uncertain. Germline V gives CDR1 SGHAT, CDR2 FQNNGV. The CDR3 has 12 amino acids. V was shortened by 1 base and J by 7 bases, with 7 bases between the two germline ends. The CDR3 protein is CASSLGGLGYTF. As DNA, the CDR3 is TGTGCCAGCAGCTTAGGAGGTCTTGGCTACACCTTC.

This rearrangement joins TRBV5-1 to TRBJ2-2, with 7 bases lining up with TRBD1. This CDR3 is 15 amino acids long. Germline V CDR1 and CDR2: SGHRS, YFSETQ. V was pared by 4 bases and J by 4 bases, with 7 bases of the junction left unmatched. The CDR3 coding sequence is TGCGCCAGCAGCGTCGACAGGGCGAGCACCGGGGAGCTGTTTTTT. Translated: CASSVDRASTGELFF.

CDR3 coding DNA: TGTGCCAGCGGAGTTGAAAACACCATATATTTT. Amino acid sequence: CASGVENTIYF. The chain has TRBV2 and TRBJ1-3; D gene ambiguous. Germline values: CDR1 SNHLY, CDR2 FYNNEI. V was shortened by 8 bases and J by 6 bases, with 8 bases between the two germline ends. The CDR3 totals 11 residues.

The V gene is TRBV2, the J gene TRBJ1-5; TRBD1 agrees at 8 bases. The V and J ends lost 6 bases and 2 bases, in that order; junction bases with no gene match: 6. Germline values: CDR1 SNHLY, CDR2 FYNNEI. This CDR3 has 15 amino acids. CDR3 nucleotides: TGTGCCAGCAGGAGGACAGGGTCGGGCAATCAGCCCCAGCATTTT. This gives the protein CASRRTGSGNQPQHF.

A few counts support this clone. J is TRBJ2-6 and V is TRBV6-5, with a tentative D call TRBD1 (6 bases). Germline values: CDR1 MNHEY, CDR2 SVGAGI. V shed 6 bases and J shed 4 bases, with 10 bases lying between them. The CDR3 spans 14 residues. The CDR3 nucleotides are TGTGCCAGCAGCAACAGGGCCGGGGCCAACGTCCTGACTTTC. It yields the protein CASSNRAGANVLTF.

The chain recombines TRBV9 with TRBJ2-3; 10 bases agree with TRBD2. The J segment lost 6 bases and the V segment lost 0 bases, leaving 4 bases of the junction unmatched. The CDR3 length is 15 residues. Germline V gene data show CDR1 as SGDLS and CDR2 as YYNGEE. The CDR3 spells CASSVERGGPDTQYF. CDR3 bases: TGTGCCAGCAGCGTAGAGCGGGGGGGCCCGGATACGCAGTATTTT.

The chain combines TRBV27 with TRBJ2-5, with 7 bases that match TRBD2. This CDR3 comprises 14 residues. V shed 3 bases, J shed 4 bases, and the junction held 5 bases outside the gene matches. The germline CDR1 and CDR2 sequences are MNHEY and SMNVEV (reference sequence). The DNA of the CDR3 is TGTGCCAGCAGTTTTTTCCCTAGCGGAGAGACCCAGTACTTC. Protein product: CASSFFPSGETQYF.